This record looks at one T cell receptor beta chain sequence and its context. CDR3 length: 13 residues. Between the trimmed V and J ends, which lost 0 bases and 4 bases, there was a span of 5 bases. The germline V gene encodes CDR1 MNHNY and CDR2 SVGAGI (reference sequence). This specimen belongs to a study of CD8 T cells in Susac syndrome. Random hexamers were used to reverse transcribe the RNA input (about 0.5 to 1 ug). The immunoSEQ assay covered 54 Vbeta and 13 Jbeta segments for CDR3. TCRdb ran MiXCR on the immunoSEQ multiplex PCR reads and lists one entry per CDR3 protein. The table shows more than 200,000 distinct CDR3 sequences, with 80% to 95% occurring only once. The sequenced target, TCR beta, came from blood CD8+ and CD4+ T cells. Isolation of CD8+ and CD4+ T cells was performed negatively, whereas enrichment of TEMRA cells was done by FACS.

The sequenced material came from CD8+ T cells from PBMCs. The receptor was isolated from a human donor with multiple sclerosis. The chain is built from TRBV6-6 and TRBJ2-3; no firm D call. The DNA for the CDR3 is TGTGCCAGCAGTTACTCGCCCCCAGATACGCAGTATTTT. Amino acid sequence: CASSYSPPDTQYF.